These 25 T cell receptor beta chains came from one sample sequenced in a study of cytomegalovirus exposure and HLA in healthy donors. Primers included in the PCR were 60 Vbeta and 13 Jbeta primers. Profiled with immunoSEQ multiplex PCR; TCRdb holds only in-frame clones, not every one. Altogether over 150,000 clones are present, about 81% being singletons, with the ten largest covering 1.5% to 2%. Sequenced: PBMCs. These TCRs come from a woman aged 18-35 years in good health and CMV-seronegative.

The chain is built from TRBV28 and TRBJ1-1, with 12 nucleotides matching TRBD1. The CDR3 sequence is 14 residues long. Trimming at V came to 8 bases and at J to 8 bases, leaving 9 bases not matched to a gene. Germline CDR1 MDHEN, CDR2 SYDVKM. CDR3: CASQFPGQGAEAFF. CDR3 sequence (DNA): TGTGCCAGCCAGTTCCCGGGACAGGGGGCAGAAGCTTTCTTT.

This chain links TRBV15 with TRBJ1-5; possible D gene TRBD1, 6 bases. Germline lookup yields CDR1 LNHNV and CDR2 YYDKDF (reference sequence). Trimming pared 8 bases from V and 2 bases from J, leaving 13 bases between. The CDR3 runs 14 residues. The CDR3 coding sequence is TGTGCCACCTCCAACAGGGTAGGCAATCAGCCCCAGCATTTT. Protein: CATSNRVGNQPQHF.

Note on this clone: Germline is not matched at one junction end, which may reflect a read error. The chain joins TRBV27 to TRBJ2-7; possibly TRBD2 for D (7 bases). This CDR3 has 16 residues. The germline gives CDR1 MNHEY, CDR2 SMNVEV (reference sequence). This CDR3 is CASSLGGNREGNEQCF. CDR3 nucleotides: TGTGCCAGCAGTTTGGGGGGGAACAGGGAAGGGAACGAGCAGTGCTTC.

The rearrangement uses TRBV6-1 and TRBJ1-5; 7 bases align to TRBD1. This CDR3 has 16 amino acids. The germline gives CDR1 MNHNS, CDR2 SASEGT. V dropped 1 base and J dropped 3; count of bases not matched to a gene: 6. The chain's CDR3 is CASSEEATGVNQPQHF. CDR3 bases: TGTGCCAGCAGTGAAGAGGCAACAGGGGTCAATCAGCCCCAGCATTTT.

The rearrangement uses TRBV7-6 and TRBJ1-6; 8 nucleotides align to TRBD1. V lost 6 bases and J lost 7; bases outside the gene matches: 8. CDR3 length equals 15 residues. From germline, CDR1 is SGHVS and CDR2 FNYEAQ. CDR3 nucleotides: TGTGCCAGCAGAATCCGGACAGGGAGAAATTCACCCCTCCACTTT. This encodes CASRIRTGRNSPLHF.

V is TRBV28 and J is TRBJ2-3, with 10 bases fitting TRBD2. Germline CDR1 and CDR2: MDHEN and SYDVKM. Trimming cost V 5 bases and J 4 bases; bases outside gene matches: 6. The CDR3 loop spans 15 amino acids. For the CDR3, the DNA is TGTGCCAGCAGTGGCGCTAGCGGGAGCGCAGATACGCAGTATTTT. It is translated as CASSGASGSADTQYF.

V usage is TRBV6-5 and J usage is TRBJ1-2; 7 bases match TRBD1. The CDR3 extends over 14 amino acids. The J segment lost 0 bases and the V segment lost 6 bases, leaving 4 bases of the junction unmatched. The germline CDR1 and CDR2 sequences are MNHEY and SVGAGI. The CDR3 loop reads CASSWTGANYGYTF. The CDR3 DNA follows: TGTGCCAGCAGCTGGACAGGTGCTAACTATGGCTACACCTTC.

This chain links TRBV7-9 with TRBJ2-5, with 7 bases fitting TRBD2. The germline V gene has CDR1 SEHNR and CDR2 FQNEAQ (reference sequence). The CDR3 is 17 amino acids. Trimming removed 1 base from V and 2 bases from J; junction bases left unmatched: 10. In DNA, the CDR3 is TGTGCCAGCAGCTTAGGAGTAGCTCTAGCGGTTCAAGAGACCCAGTACTTC. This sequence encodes CASSLGVALAVQETQYF.

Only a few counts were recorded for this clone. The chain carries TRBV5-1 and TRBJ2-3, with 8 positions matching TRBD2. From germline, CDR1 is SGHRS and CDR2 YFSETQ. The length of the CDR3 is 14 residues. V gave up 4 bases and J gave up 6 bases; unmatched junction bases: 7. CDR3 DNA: TGCGCCAGCAGCGACGGGAGGGCCGGGGATACGCAGTATTTT. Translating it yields CASSDGRAGDTQYF.

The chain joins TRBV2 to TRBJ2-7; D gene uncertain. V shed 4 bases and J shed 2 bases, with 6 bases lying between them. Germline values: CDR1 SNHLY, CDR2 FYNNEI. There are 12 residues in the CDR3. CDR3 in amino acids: CASSGRAYEQYF. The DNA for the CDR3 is TGTGCCAGCAGTGGCCGAGCCTACGAGCAGTACTTC. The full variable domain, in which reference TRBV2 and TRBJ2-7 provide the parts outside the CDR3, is EPEVTQTPSHQVTQMGQEVILRCVPISNHLYFYWYRQILGQKVEFLVSFYNNEISEKSEIFDDQFSVERPDGSNFTLKIRSTKLEDSAMYFCASSGRAYEQYFGPGTRLTVT.

The CDR3 spells CASSPFGQEGYGYTF. The CDR3 nucleotides read TGTGCCAGTAGTCCCTTCGGGCAGGAGGGGTATGGCTACACCTTC. This chain links TRBV19 with TRBJ1-2; the D gene is possibly TRBD1 (5 bases). The ends were cut back, 5 bases at V and 5 bases at J, with 18 bases in the middle. Per the germline V gene, CDR1 is LNHDA and CDR2 is SQIVND (reference sequence). This CDR3 is 15 amino acids long.

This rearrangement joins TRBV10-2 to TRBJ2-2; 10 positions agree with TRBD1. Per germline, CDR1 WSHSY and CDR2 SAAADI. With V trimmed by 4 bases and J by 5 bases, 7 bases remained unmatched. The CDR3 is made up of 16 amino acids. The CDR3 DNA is TGCGCCAGCAGTGGATCGGACAGGGGGAGTACCGGGGAGCTGTTTTTT. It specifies CASSGSDRGSTGELFF.

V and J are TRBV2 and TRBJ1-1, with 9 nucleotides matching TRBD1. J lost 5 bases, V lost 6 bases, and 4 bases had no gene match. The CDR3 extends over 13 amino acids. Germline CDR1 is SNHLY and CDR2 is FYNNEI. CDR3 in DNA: TGTGCCAGCAGGACAGGGGGATTAACTGAAGCTTTCTTT. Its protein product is CASRTGGLTEAFF.

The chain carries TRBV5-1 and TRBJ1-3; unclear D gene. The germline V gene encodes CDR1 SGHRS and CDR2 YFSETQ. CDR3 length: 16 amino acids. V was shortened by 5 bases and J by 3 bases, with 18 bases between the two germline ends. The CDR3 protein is CASSLNSPDLGNTIYF. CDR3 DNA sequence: TGCGCCAGCAGTTTGAACAGCCCAGATCTTGGAAACACCATATATTTT.

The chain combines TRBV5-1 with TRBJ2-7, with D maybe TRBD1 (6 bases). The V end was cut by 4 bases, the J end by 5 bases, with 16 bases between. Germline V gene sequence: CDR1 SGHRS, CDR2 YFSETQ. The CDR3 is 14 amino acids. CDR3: CASSIMTGSDEQYF. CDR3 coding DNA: TGCGCCAGCAGCATAATGACAGGTTCTGACGAGCAGTACTTC. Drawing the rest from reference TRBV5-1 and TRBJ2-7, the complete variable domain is KAGVTQTPRYLIKTRGQQVTLSCSPISGHRSVSWYQQTPGQGLQFLFEYFSETQRNKGNFPGRFSGRQFSNSRSEMNVSTLELGDSALYLCASSIMTGSDEQYFGPGTRLTVT.

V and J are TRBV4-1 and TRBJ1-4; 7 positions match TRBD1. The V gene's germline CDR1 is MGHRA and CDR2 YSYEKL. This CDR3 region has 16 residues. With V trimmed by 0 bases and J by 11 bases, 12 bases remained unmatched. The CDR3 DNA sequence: TGCGCCAGCAGCCAAGATCCGGGACAGTACCTGGGCAAACTGTTTTTT. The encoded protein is CASSQDPGQYLGKLFF.

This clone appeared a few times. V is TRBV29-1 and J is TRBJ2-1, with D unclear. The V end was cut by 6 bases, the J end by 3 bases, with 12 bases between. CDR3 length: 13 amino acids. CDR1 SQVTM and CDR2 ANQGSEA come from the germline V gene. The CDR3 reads CSVIAILYNEQFF. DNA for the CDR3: TGCAGCGTCATAGCTATACTCTACAATGAGCAGTTCTTC.

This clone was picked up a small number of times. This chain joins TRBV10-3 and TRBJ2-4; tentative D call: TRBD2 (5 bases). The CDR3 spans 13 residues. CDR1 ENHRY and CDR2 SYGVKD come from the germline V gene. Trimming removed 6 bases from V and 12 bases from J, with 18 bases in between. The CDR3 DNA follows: TGTGCCATCAGCAGCACACTAGATTCCCCTCAGTACTTC. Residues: CAISSTLDSPQYF.

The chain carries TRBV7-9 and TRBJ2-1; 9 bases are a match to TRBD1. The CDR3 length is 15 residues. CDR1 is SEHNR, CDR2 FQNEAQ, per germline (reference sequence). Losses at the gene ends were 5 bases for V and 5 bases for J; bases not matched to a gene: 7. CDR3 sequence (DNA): TGTGCCAGCAGCCCTGGACAGGGGCACGACAATGAGCAGTTCTTC. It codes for CASSPGQGHDNEQFF.

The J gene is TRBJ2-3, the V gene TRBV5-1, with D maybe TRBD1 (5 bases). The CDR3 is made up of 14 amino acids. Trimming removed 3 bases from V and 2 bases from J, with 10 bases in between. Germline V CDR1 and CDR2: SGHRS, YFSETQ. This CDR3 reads CASSSTANTDTQYF. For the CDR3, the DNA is TGCGCCAGCAGCTCGACAGCTAACACAGATACGCAGTATTTT.

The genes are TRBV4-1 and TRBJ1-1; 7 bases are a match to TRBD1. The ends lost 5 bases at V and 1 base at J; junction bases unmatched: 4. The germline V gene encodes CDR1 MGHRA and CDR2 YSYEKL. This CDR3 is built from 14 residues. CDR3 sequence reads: CASSSWTGNTEAFF. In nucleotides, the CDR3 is TGCGCCAGCAGCTCCTGGACAGGGAACACTGAAGCTTTCTTT.

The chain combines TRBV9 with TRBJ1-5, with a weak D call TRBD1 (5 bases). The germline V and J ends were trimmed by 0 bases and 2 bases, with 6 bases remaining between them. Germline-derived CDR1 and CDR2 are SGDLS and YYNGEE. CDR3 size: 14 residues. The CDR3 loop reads CASSVAGGNQPQHF. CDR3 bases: TGTGCCAGCAGCGTAGCGGGGGGCAATCAGCCCCAGCATTTT.

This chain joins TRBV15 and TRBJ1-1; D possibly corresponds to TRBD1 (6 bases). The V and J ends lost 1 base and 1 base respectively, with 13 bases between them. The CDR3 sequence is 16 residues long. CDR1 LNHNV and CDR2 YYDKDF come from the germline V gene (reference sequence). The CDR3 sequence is CATSRGRAGANTEAFF. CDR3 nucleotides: TGTGCCACCAGCAGAGGTAGGGCAGGGGCGAACACTGAAGCTTTCTTT.

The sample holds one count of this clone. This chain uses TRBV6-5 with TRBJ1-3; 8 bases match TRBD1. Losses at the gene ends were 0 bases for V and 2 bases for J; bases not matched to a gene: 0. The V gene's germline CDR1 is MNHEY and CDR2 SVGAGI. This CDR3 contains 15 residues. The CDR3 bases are TGTGCCAGCAGTTACTCGACAGGGGCTGGAAACACCATATATTTT. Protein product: CASSYSTGAGNTIYF.

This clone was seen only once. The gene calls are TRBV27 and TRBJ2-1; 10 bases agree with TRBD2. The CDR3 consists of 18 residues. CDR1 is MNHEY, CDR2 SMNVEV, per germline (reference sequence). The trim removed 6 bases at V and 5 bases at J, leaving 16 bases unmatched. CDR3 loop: CASRTDGTSVFEDNEQFF. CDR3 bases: TGTGCCAGCAGGACCGACGGGACTAGCGTCTTTGAGGACAATGAGCAGTTCTTC.